The T cell receptor beta chain under discussion was sequenced for a study of metastatic and nonmetastatic thyroid tumors. Every patient was untreated before thyroid surgery. The CDR3 consists of 14 residues. CDR1 LGHNA and CDR2 YNFKEQ come from the germline V gene. Trimming removed 10 bases from V and 0 bases from J, with 16 bases in between. TCRdb called clones again from the PCR reads with MiXCR. The data contain about 5,500 clones, roughly 27% of them singletons. V gene TRBV4-2 combines with J gene TRBJ2-7; D ambiguous. Sequencing input: adjacent normal tissue. This clonotype originated in a female donor with papillary thyroid cancer or a benign thyroid nodule (not recorded which). Some clones in this sample may be carry-over from other donors' samples. The CDR3 region is CATSSPSGSYEQYF. The CDR3 DNA sequence: TGTGCCACCTCAAGCCCGTCTGGCTCCTACGAGCAGTACTTC.